The 16 T cell receptor beta chains below were found in one sample sequenced in a study of neurological immune-mediated disorders. TCRdb reanalysed the 5' RACE reads using MiXCR and keeps one entry per CDR3 protein. This table has about 59,000 distinct CDR3 sequences, about 24% appearing once. Time point meaning: technical triplicate 2. Source material: PBMCs. These receptors were obtained from a man aged 55 to 70 with HTLV-1-associated myelopathy (HAM/TSP).

This clonotype was seen at least ten times. V gene TRBV20-1 combines with J gene TRBJ2-7; the D gene is possibly TRBD2 (6 bases). The CDR3 extends over 14 amino acids. Trimming left V 6 bases short and J 0 bases short, with 15 bases between. Germline V CDR1 and CDR2: DFQATT, SNEGSKA (reference sequence). Here the CDR3 reads CSAWKASASYEQYF. CDR3 DNA sequence: TGCAGTGCGTGGAAAGCTAGCGCCTCCTACGAGCAGTACTTC.

This clonotype was observed at least ten times. The chain links TRBV5-1 to TRBJ2-3; no reliable D call. The V end lost 0 bases, the J end lost 2 bases, and 4 bases lay between the germline ends. Germline CDR1 and CDR2: SGHRS and YFSETQ. CDR3 length: 13 residues. CDR3: CASSLAVTDTQYF. As DNA, the CDR3 is TGCGCCAGCAGCTTGGCCGTCACAGATACGCAGTATTTT.

This clonotype was picked up one time. The genes are TRBV6-6 and TRBJ2-7, with 7 bases identical to TRBD2. The V gene's germline CDR1 is MNHNY and CDR2 SVGAGI (reference sequence). The CDR3 contains 15 residues. Unmatched junction bases numbered 12, after V lost 5 bases and J lost 5 bases. The DNA for the CDR3 is TGTGCCAGCAGTCCCATGGGCGGGAGTTACAACGAGCAGTACTTC. Translation gives CASSPMGGSYNEQYF.

This clonotype was seen many times. At one of its ends the junction is not consistent with the germline gene, which may arise from a read error. This chain uses TRBV5-1 with TRBJ2-6; no reliable D call. In germline, CDR1 is SGHRS, CDR2 YFSETQ. The CDR3 extends over 13 amino acids. The CDR3 DNA sequence: TGTGCCAGCAGCTTAGCTGGGGCCAACGTCCTGACTTTC. Translating it yields CASSLAGANVLTF.

This clonotype was seen many times. This chain uses TRBV15 with TRBJ1-5; perhaps TRBD1 as D (5 bases). Trimming stripped 0 bases from V and 3 bases from J, with 9 bases between. CDR3 length: 15 amino acids. Per the germline V gene, CDR1 is LNHNV and CDR2 is YYDKDF (reference sequence). DNA for the CDR3: TGTGCCACCAGCAGAGACGGACAACCCAATCAGCCCCAGCATTTT. Translating gives CATSRDGQPNQPQHF.

Comments on this clonotype: One end of the junction is discordant with germline, which a read error may explain. The chain recombines TRBV7-6 with TRBJ2-7; TRBD2 agrees at 13 bases. The CDR3 covers 16 residues. The germline V gene has CDR1 SGHVS and CDR2 FNYEAQ. CDR3 bases: TGTGTCAGCAGCCCAAGCGGACTAGCGGGAGCGTACGAGCAGTACTTC. It encodes CVSSPSGLAGAYEQYF. The full variable domain, rest sourced from reference TRBV7-6 and TRBJ2-7, is GAGVSQSPRYKVTKRGQDVALRCDPISGHVSLYWYRQALGQGPEFLTYFNYEAQQDKSGLPNDRFSAERPEGSISTLTIQRTEQRDSAMYRCVSSPSGLAGAYEQYFGPGTRLTVT.

This clonotype was counted many times. The rearrangement uses TRBV5-1 and TRBJ2-3; tentatively, D is TRBD2 (5 bases). Germline V gene sequence: CDR1 SGHRS, CDR2 YFSETQ. The CDR3 is made up of 16 amino acids. The germline V and J ends were trimmed by 5 bases and 4 bases, with 20 bases remaining between them. This CDR3 is CASSSRGGGRADTQYF. CDR3 bases: TGCGCCAGCAGTTCCCGAGGAGGCGGGCGCGCAGATACGCAGTATTTT.

This clonotype has ten or more counts. V gene TRBV28 combines with J gene TRBJ1-2; 9 bases line up with TRBD1. CDR1 and CDR2 from the germline V gene are MDHEN and SYDVKM. The CDR3 is made up of 15 amino acids. V lost 6 bases to trimming and J lost 3 bases; unmatched junction nucleotides: 8. The CDR3 nucleotides are TGTGCCAGCAGGCCTTTGGGACAGGGTGACTATGGCTACACCTTC. Amino acid sequence: CASRPLGQGDYGYTF.

This chain's CDR3 is CASRFQTSGRNYEQFF. The CDR3 coding sequence is TGTGCAAGTCGCTTCCAAACTAGCGGGAGGAACTATGAGCAGTTCTTC. This chain joins TRBV12-2 and TRBJ2-1; the table's D call, TRBD2, was not checked against the DNA. TRBV12-2 is flagged as a pseudogene. The CDR3 runs to 16 residues.

The chain couples TRBV6-5 to TRBJ2-5; 11 bases align to TRBD2. The CDR3 covers 15 residues. From germline, CDR1 is MNHEY and CDR2 SVGAGI. V was clipped by 5 bases and J by 4 bases; unmatched bases: 6. The CDR3 bases are TGTGCCAGCAGTCGGGGACTAGCGGACCTAGAGACCCAGTACTTC. Its translation is CASSRGLADLETQYF.

This clonotype was counted ten times or more. V and J are TRBV6-5 and TRBJ2-3; D is ambiguous. CDR3 size: 15 residues. V was clipped by 4 bases and J by 1 base, with 12 bases between them. Germline assignment: CDR1 MNHEY and CDR2 SVGAGI. The DNA for the CDR3 is TGTGCCAGCAGTTTTTTGGGCGCCGGCACAGATACGCAGTATTTT. Translating it yields CASSFLGAGTDTQYF.

This clonotype was observed many times. V usage is TRBV28 and J usage is TRBJ2-3; D gene ambiguous. V lost 5 bases to trimming and J lost 2 bases, with 11 bases between them. Looked up from germline, CDR1 is MDHEN and CDR2 is SYDVKM. CDR3 length: 14 amino acids. The CDR3 spells CASSPRTHTDTQYF. CDR3 DNA sequence: TGTGCCAGCAGTCCTAGGACCCACACAGATACGCAGTATTTT.

This clonotype was detected ten times or more. The V call is TRBV7-2, the J call TRBJ1-5; D unresolved. With 2 bases removed from V and 7 bases from J, the gap between germline ends came to 15 bases. There are 15 residues in the CDR3. From germline, CDR1 is SGHTA and CDR2 FQGNSA. The CDR3 nucleotides are TGTGCCAGCAGCTTAAGTAATTCCGGACGGCAGCCCCAGCATTTT. Its protein product is CASSLSNSGRQPQHF. The full variable domain, in which reference TRBV7-2 and TRBJ1-5 provide the parts outside the CDR3, is GAGVSQSPSNKVTEKGKDVELRCDPISGHTALYWYRQSLGQGLEFLIYFQGNSAPDKSGLPSDRFSAERTGGSVSTLTIQRTQQEDSAVYLCASSLSNSGRQPQHFGDGTRLSIL.

This clonotype came up many times. CDR3 protein: CASTVAGGPINEQFF. The CDR3 DNA reads as TGTGCCAGCACCGTAGCGGGAGGGCCAATTAATGAGCAGTTCTTC. The gene calls are TRBV3-1 and TRBJ2-1; 11 nucleotides align to TRBD2. The V gene end was trimmed by 7 bases and the J gene end by 7 bases; junction bases not matched to a gene: 9. This CDR3 is 15 amino acids long. Germline V CDR1 and CDR2: LGHDT, YNNKEL (reference sequence).

This clonotype was recorded at least ten times. The chain couples TRBV20-1 to TRBJ1-1; no firm D call. The germline V and J ends were trimmed by 0 bases and 4 bases, with 9 bases remaining between them. CDR1 DFQATT and CDR2 SNEGSKA come from the germline V gene (reference sequence). The CDR3 has 13 residues. The CDR3 here is CSARDGQVTEAFF. The DNA for the CDR3 is TGCAGTGCTAGAGATGGGCAGGTCACTGAAGCTTTCTTT.

This clonotype was recorded only once. This chain connects TRBV4-1 to TRBJ2-1; TRBD1 matches at 8 bases. CDR1 is MGHRA and CDR2 is YSYEKL in the germline V gene. Losses at the gene ends were 3 bases for V and 6 bases for J; bases not matched to a gene: 10. This CDR3 is 16 amino acids long. The CDR3 region is CASSQQTGVRINEQFF. The CDR3 coding sequence is TGCGCCAGCAGCCAGCAGACAGGGGTGAGGATCAATGAGCAGTTCTTC.